The 32 T cell receptor beta chains below come from one sample, sequenced in a study of shared clonotypes between healthy human individuals. TCRdb keeps only in-frame clones here, not all; method: immunoSEQ multiplex PCR. The sample shows roughly 2.6 million clones, more than 80% of them seen only once. What was sequenced was naive CD4+ T cells sorted from blood. The sample's subset: CD45RA+ positively selected. Receptors originate from a man aged 18 to 30 in good health.

The chain recombines TRBV5-1 with TRBJ2-2; D is unresolved. In germline, CDR1 is SGHRS, CDR2 YFSETQ. Between the trimmed V and J ends, which lost 2 bases and 2 bases, there was a span of 10 bases. The CDR3 loop spans 15 amino acids. In DNA form, the CDR3 reads TGCGCCAGCAGCTTTCTCCGGACCAACACCGGGGAGCTGTTTTTT. Translating gives CASSFLRTNTGELFF. The entire variable domain, with the rest obtained from reference TRBV5-1 and TRBJ2-2, is as follows: KAGVTQTPRYLIKTRGQQVTLSCSPISGHRSVSWYQQTPGQGLQFLFEYFSETQRNKGNFPGRFSGRQFSNSRSEMNVSTLELGDSALYLCASSFLRTNTGELFFGEGSRLTVL.

The V gene is TRBV5-1, the J gene TRBJ2-3; no reliable D call. Germline CDR1 is SGHRS and CDR2 is YFSETQ. The CDR3 loop spans 13 amino acids. V lost 3 bases, J lost 2 bases, and 7 bases lay in between. DNA of the CDR3: TGCGCCAGCAGCTCCCTTAACACAGATACGCAGTATTTT. Translation gives CASSSLNTDTQYF.

V and J are TRBV27 and TRBJ1-5; D unclear. CDR3 length: 10 amino acids. CDR1 MNHEY and CDR2 SMNVEV come from the germline V gene (reference sequence). Deletions cut 6 bases from V and 5 bases from J, with 2 bases between. CDR3 sequence: CASRDQPQHF. For the CDR3, the DNA is TGTGCCAGCAGAGATCAGCCCCAGCATTTT.

The rearrangement uses TRBV2 and TRBJ2-1, with D unclear. The CDR3 is 11 residues long. Looked up from germline, CDR1 is SNHLY and CDR2 is FYNNEI. Trimming shortened V by 3 bases and J by 9 bases, and 6 bases separated the two germline ends. CDR3 loop: CASSEISEQFF. The DNA of the CDR3 is TGTGCCAGCAGTGAGATCAGTGAGCAGTTCTTC.

This chain joins TRBV10-2 and TRBJ2-1; TRBD2 aligns across 10 bases. V was clipped by 8 bases and J by 3 bases; unmatched bases: 7. This CDR3 comprises 15 residues. Germline V gene lookup returns CDR1 WSHSY and CDR2 SAAADI. CDR3 DNA: TGCGCCAGCGGATCCGGGACTAGCGTCTACAATGAGCAGTTCTTC. This codes for CASGSGTSVYNEQFF.

This clone was seen more than once but under ten times. V is TRBV30 and J is TRBJ2-1, with D maybe TRBD1 (6 bases). CDR1 is GTSNPN and CDR2 is SVGIG in the germline V gene (reference sequence). V was clipped by 1 base and J by 3 bases, with 7 bases between them. The CDR3 is 13 amino acids. The CDR3 is CAWSAGVYNEQFF. As DNA, the CDR3 is TGTGCCTGGAGTGCAGGGGTCTACAATGAGCAGTTCTTC.

This clone was found once. This chain joins TRBV28 and TRBJ2-4, with D tentatively TRBD1 (6 bases). The ends were cut back, 6 bases at V and 0 bases at J, with 12 bases in the middle. The V gene's germline CDR1 is MDHEN and CDR2 SYDVKM. The CDR3 is 15 amino acids. As DNA, the CDR3 is TGTGCCAGCAGCCACAGGGTTCTAGCCAAAAACATTCAGTACTTC. It is translated as CASSHRVLAKNIQYF.

This CDR3 reads CSVVPGLQSYNEQFF. In DNA, the CDR3 is TGCAGCGTTGTCCCGGGTCTCCAATCCTACAATGAGCAGTTCTTC. The V call is TRBV29-1, the J call TRBJ2-1; D call uncertain. This CDR3 contains 15 residues. Trimming shortened V by 4 bases and J by 1 base, and 14 bases separated the two germline ends. Germline V gene lookup returns CDR1 SQVTM and CDR2 ANQGSEA.

The chain couples TRBV7-9 to TRBJ1-4; no reliable D call. The germline V and J ends were trimmed by 8 bases and 0 bases, with 10 bases remaining between them. The CDR3 runs 14 residues. CDR1 and CDR2 (germline): SEHNR, FQNEAQ (reference sequence). The CDR3 sequence: CASLPVPTNEKLFF. In DNA, the CDR3 is TGTGCCAGCCTTCCCGTTCCAACTAATGAAAAACTGTTTTTT.

The genes are TRBV2 and TRBJ1-4; perhaps TRBD1 as D (5 bases). The length of the CDR3 is 14 residues. V lost 2 bases and J lost 7, with 11 bases in between. CDR1 SNHLY and CDR2 FYNNEI come from the germline V gene. CDR3 in DNA: TGTGCCAGCAGTGAACACCTCGGGGGTGAAAAACTGTTTTTT. As protein: CASSEHLGGEKLFF.

The V gene is TRBV5-6, the J gene TRBJ1-5, with D possibly matching TRBD1 (6 bases). CDR3 length equals 16 residues. From germline, CDR1 is SGHDT and CDR2 YYEEEE. V lost 0 bases, J lost 6 bases, and 16 bases lay in between. The CDR3 is CASSLGPWGASQPQHF. DNA of the CDR3: TGTGCCAGCAGCTTGGGCCCTTGGGGGGCCAGTCAGCCCCAGCATTTT.

Notes on this clone: Other DNA sequences from this sample encode an identical CDR3 as well. The chain employs TRBV9 and TRBJ2-1; D unresolved. Per germline, CDR1 SGDLS and CDR2 YYNGEE. With 0 bases removed from V and 3 bases from J, the gap between germline ends came to 7 bases. The CDR3 is 14 amino acids. In nucleotides, the CDR3 is TGTGCCAGCAGCGTAGGTACCGGCTACAATGAGCAGTTCTTC. Translation gives CASSVGTGYNEQFF.

In this sample, this clone turned up once. V usage is TRBV5-6 and J usage is TRBJ2-1, with D possibly matching TRBD2 (5 bases). V was trimmed by 1 base and J by 0 bases, leaving 17 bases between them. The CDR3 is made up of 18 amino acids. Germline loops: CDR1 SGHDT, CDR2 YYEEEE. CDR3 nucleotides: TGTGCCAGCAGCTTGAGGCAGGTGAGGGCCAGCTCCTACAATGAGCAGTTCTTC. This translates into CASSLRQVRASSYNEQFF.

The chain links TRBV28 to TRBJ2-7; 7 bases line up with TRBD1. With V trimmed by 5 bases and J by 4 bases, 8 bases remained unmatched. This CDR3 comprises 14 residues. CDR1 and CDR2 (germline): MDHEN, SYDVKM. The CDR3 coding sequence is TGTGCCAGCAGTCCGGGACAGAGCTTTTACGAGCAGTACTTC. This translates into CASSPGQSFYEQYF.

A remark on this clone: One junction end disagrees with the germline gene, perhaps due to a read error. The V call is TRBV20-1, the J call TRBJ1-6, with a possible D match to TRBD1 (5 bases). The germline CDR1 and CDR2 sequences are DFQATT and SNEGSKA (reference sequence). The CDR3 totals 11 residues. This chain's CDR3 is CSARDQAGALW. CDR3 coding DNA: TGCAGTGCTAGAGATCAGGCTGGGGCCCTTTGG.

The J gene is TRBJ1-2, the V gene TRBV5-4; D is ambiguous. The CDR3 is 15 residues long. CDR1 and CDR2 from the germline V gene are SGHNT and YYREEE (reference sequence). The ends were cut back, 0 bases at V and 8 bases at J, with 17 bases in the middle. CDR3 DNA sequence: TGTGCCAGCAGCTTGGATAACCCAGGTTTGGGAGGCTACACCTTC. Its protein is CASSLDNPGLGGYTF.

This sequence joins TRBV28 and TRBJ1-4; D is ambiguous. The germline gives CDR1 MDHEN, CDR2 SYDVKM. This CDR3 comprises 13 residues. V lost 9 bases, J lost 7 bases, and 15 bases lay in between. The DNA of the CDR3 is TGTGCCAGTGGGCCTGGGTTTGGTGAAAAACTGTTTTTT. Translated, it gives CASGPGFGEKLFF. Variable domain in full (rest from reference TRBV28 and TRBJ1-4): DVKVTQSSRYLVKRTGEKVFLECVQDMDHENMFWYRQDPGLGLRLIYFSYDVKMKEKGDIPEGYSVSREKKERFSLILESASTNQTSMYLCASGPGFGEKLFFGSGTQLSVL.

The chain has TRBV6-5 and TRBJ2-1; TRBD2 might be the D (6 bases). Trimming cost V 6 bases and J 16 bases, with 22 bases left between them. CDR1 MNHEY and CDR2 SVGAGI come from the germline V gene. The CDR3 loop spans 13 amino acids. CDR3 in amino acids: CASRRPPGTPLFF. The CDR3 bases are TGTGCCAGCAGACGTCCCCCCGGGACTCCCTTATTCTTC.

Comment on this clone: This specimen includes other DNA sequences encoding the same CDR3. V is TRBV29-1 and J is TRBJ2-5, with D perhaps TRBD2 (6 bases). Germline-derived CDR1 and CDR2 are SQVTM and ANQGSEA. V shed 6 bases and J shed 5 bases, with 13 bases lying between them. This CDR3 has 12 residues. In nucleotides, the CDR3 is TGCAGCGTCGAGGAGGGCGGGGAGACCCAGTACTTC. Protein: CSVEEGGETQYF. The complete variable domain, with remaining parts taken from reference TRBV29-1 and TRBJ2-5, reads SAVISQKPSRDICQRGTSLTIQCQVDSQVTMMFWYRQQPGQSLTLIATANQGSEATYESGFVIDKFPISRPNLTFSTLTVSNMSPEDSSIYLCSVEEGGETQYFGPGTRLLVL.

The V gene is TRBV4-3, the J gene TRBJ1-4; 9 nucleotides align to TRBD1. Germline V gene sequence: CDR1 LGHNA, CDR2 YSLEER. The CDR3 loop spans 16 amino acids. The V segment lost 3 bases and the J segment 5 bases; nucleotides outside the gene matches: 7. The CDR3 here is CASSHLPGQGNEKLFF. CDR3 bases: TGCGCCAGCAGCCATCTTCCGGGACAGGGAAATGAAAAACTGTTTTTT.

For this clone: In the same sample, other DNA sequences code for this CDR3. The genes are TRBV14 and TRBJ2-7, with 11 bases identical to TRBD1. CDR1 is SGHDN, CDR2 FVKESK, per germline. CDR3 length equals 15 residues. Losses at the gene ends were 2 bases for V and 3 bases for J; bases not matched to a gene: 3. CDR3 amino acids: CASSQPGTGGYEQYF. The CDR3 DNA is TGTGCCAGCAGCCAACCCGGGACAGGGGGCTACGAGCAGTACTTC.

This chain connects TRBV7-9 to TRBJ2-7; TRBD1 or TRBD2 may be the D gene (6 bases each). Germline V gives CDR1 SEHNR, CDR2 FQNEAQ (reference sequence). The CDR3 loop spans 15 amino acids. The V and J ends lost 5 bases and 1 base respectively, with 15 bases between them. CDR3 sequence (DNA): TGTGCCAGCAGCCTCGGCGGGACACGGTCCTACGAGCAGTACTTC. This encodes CASSLGGTRSYEQYF.

The chain employs TRBV5-1 and TRBJ2-1; 7 nucleotides agree with TRBD2. J gave up 5 bases and V 3 bases, and 5 bases lay outside the gene matches. Germline V gives CDR1 SGHRS, CDR2 YFSETQ. The CDR3 totals 14 residues. The CDR3 region is CASSWGTTNNEQFF. The CDR3 DNA reads as TGCGCCAGCAGCTGGGGGACTACAAACAATGAGCAGTTCTTC.

V gene TRBV11-2 combines with J gene TRBJ2-1; the match to TRBD2 covers 10 bases. The CDR3 has 18 residues. V dropped 3 bases and J dropped 0; count of bases not matched to a gene: 8. CDR1 and CDR2 (germline): SGHAT, FQNNGV. CDR3 in amino acids: CASSFVSGRASSYNEQFF. CDR3 DNA: TGTGCCAGCAGCTTCGTCAGCGGGAGGGCCAGCTCCTACAATGAGCAGTTCTTC. Supplemented by reference TRBV11-2 and TRBJ2-1, the full variable domain reads EAGVAQSPRYKIIEKRQSVAFWCNPISGHATLYWYQQILGQGPKLLIQFQNNGVVDDSQLPKDRFSAERLKGVDSTLKIQPAKLEDSAVYLCASSFVSGRASSYNEQFFGPGTRLTVL.

The rearrangement joins TRBV19 to TRBJ1-5; D is possibly TRBD1 (5 bases). Germline CDR1 reads LNHDA; CDR2 reads SQIVND (reference sequence). Trimming pared 3 bases from V and 3 bases from J, leaving 12 bases between. The CDR3 loop spans 15 amino acids. Written as DNA, the CDR3 is TGTGCCAGTAGTATTGGGACGGTCGTCAATCAGCCCCAGCATTTT. This sequence encodes CASSIGTVVNQPQHF. The full variable domain, completed using reference TRBV19 and TRBJ1-5, is DGGITQSPKYLFRKEGQNVTLSCEQNLNHDAMYWYRQDPGQGLRLIYYSQIVNDFQKGDIAEGYSVSREKKESFPLTVTSAQKNPTAFYLCASSIGTVVNQPQHFGDGTRLSIL.

This rearrangement joins TRBV5-4 to TRBJ2-3; D is undetermined. CDR3 length: 13 amino acids. The germline gives CDR1 SGHNT, CDR2 YYREEE (reference sequence). Trimming shortened V by 6 bases and J by 0 bases, and 8 bases separated the two germline ends. CDR3 in DNA: TGTGCCAGCACCATCGCTAGCACAGATACGCAGTATTTT. It is translated as CASTIASTDTQYF.

This clone was observed a single time. The J gene is TRBJ2-5, the V gene TRBV11-2; 8 bases match TRBD2. Germline assignment: CDR1 SGHAT and CDR2 FQNNGV. The CDR3 totals 16 residues. After removal of 0 bases from V and 2 bases from J, the junction contained 5 bases not matched to a gene. The CDR3 protein is CASSLDLAGNQETQYF. CDR3 sequence (DNA): TGTGCCAGCAGCTTAGACCTAGCGGGTAATCAAGAGACCCAGTACTTC.

In the case of this clone: One junction end does not reproduce the germline sequence, and a read error may be involved. The J gene is TRBJ2-7, the V gene TRBV30; possibly TRBD1 or TRBD2 for D (6 bases each). Germline V gene sequence: CDR1 GTSNPN, CDR2 SVGIG (reference sequence). The CDR3 has 13 amino acids. The CDR3 here is CAGRSPGAYEQYF. The CDR3 nucleotides read TGTGCCGGGAGGTCTCCAGGGGCCTACGAGCAGTACTTC. The full variable domain, rest sourced from reference TRBV30 and TRBJ2-7, is SQTIHQWPATLVQPVGSPLSLECTVEGTSNPNLYWYRQAAGRGLQLLFYSVGIGQISSEVPQNLSASRPQDRQFILSSKKLLLSDSGFYLCAGRSPGAYEQYFGPGTRLTVT.

The chain joins TRBV11-3 to TRBJ2-5; 13 nucleotides match TRBD2. CDR1 and CDR2 (germline): SGHNT, YENEEA. This CDR3 is built from 16 residues. Trimming cost V 1 base and J 3 bases; bases outside gene matches: 2. CDR3 coding DNA: TGTGCCAGCAGCTTAGGGGGGACTAGCGGGGAAGAGACCCAGTACTTC. It codes for CASSLGGTSGEETQYF.

The chain combines TRBV27 with TRBJ2-2, with D possibly being TRBD1 or TRBD2 (5 bases each). The length of the CDR3 is 15 residues. Germline assignment: CDR1 MNHEY and CDR2 SMNVEV (reference sequence). The V end was cut by 6 bases, the J end by 4 bases, with 15 bases between. CDR3 bases: TGTGCCAGCAGGTGGGGGAAGGTGGGCACCGGGGAGCTGTTTTTT. Amino acids: CASRWGKVGTGELFF.

The V call is TRBV7-9, the J call TRBJ2-5; unclear D gene. The CDR3 is 16 residues long. CDR1 is SEHNR and CDR2 is FQNEAQ in the germline V gene (reference sequence). The V end lost 3 bases, the J end lost 2 bases, and 16 bases lay between the germline ends. This CDR3 is CASSLTWAQSQETQYF. The CDR3 DNA sequence: TGTGCCAGCAGCTTGACCTGGGCCCAGTCTCAAGAGACCCAGTACTTC.

The chain recombines TRBV7-2 with TRBJ2-2; D ambiguous. Germline-derived CDR1 and CDR2 are SGHTA and FQGNSA. V lost 1 base to trimming and J lost 4 bases, with 10 bases between them. The CDR3 extends over 15 amino acids. This CDR3 reads CASSLGSQATGELFF. CDR3 coding DNA: TGTGCCAGCAGCTTAGGATCCCAGGCCACCGGGGAGCTGTTTTTT.